The subject of this entry is one T cell receptor beta chain. Its binding antigen is unknown. Base qualities are not provided; no much larger clone lies one nucleotide away. For CDR1 and CDR2, the germline V gene (reference sequence) lists DFQATT and SNEGSKA. The CDR3 contains 15 residues, cysteine and phenylalanine counted. Only the CDR3 DNA stays, 45 bases, in frame from base 1. From V the trimming removes 5 bases and from J it removes 8 bases, while the gene matches leave 8 bases of the junction unaccounted for. The sample comes from a study of CD8 T cells in Susac syndrome (dated 2019 in TCRdb). General notes on the study: Among the Susac syndrome patients who were sequenced, clinically active disease was present in more than 5 and clinical remission was observed in about eight. At the time of blood withdrawal, Susac syndrome patients were either therapy-naive, taking corticosteroids (with some also receiving IVIg), or on IVIg alone. The study used repertoire sequencing to test whether antigen drove CD8+ T cell activation and differentiation in Susac syndrome. Results the study describes overall, beyond this receptor: The TCR sequencing and HLA analysis was acknowledged to have included a relatively small number of individuals. In patients with Susac syndrome, the CD4+ T cell repertoire showed no detectable clonal expansion.

RNA was extracted using the RNeasy kit, and roughly 0.5 to 1 microgram was reverse transcribed with random hexamers. TCR beta CDR3 regions were amplified with the immunoSEQ multiplex PCR assay covering 54 Vbeta and 13 Jbeta segments. PCR amplification bias was corrected by using a synthetic template baseline for primer optimization and computational correction. The paper's data handling went like this. Reads were annotated to V, D and J genes according to IMGT and were analyzed with immunoSEQ Analyzer, with only productive sequences retained. Clonality was computed as one minus Shannon entropy normalized by log2 of the number of productive unique sequences. For each patient and control, public and private clones were evaluated among the 100 most prevalent clones. A clone was defined as Susac-specific if it was absent from the healthy and MS cohorts, from some 980 published viral clones and from other ImmuneACCESS disease sequences. Using fastp at Q25 and MiXCR, TCRdb reprocessed the public reads and kept productive beta chains. Records with the same CDR3 protein are collapsed into one entry carrying the most frequent genes and DNA. What appears here as the V and J calls and clone size reflects TCRdb's work, not the paper's. Here the sample has under 200,000 distinct CDR3 sequences; under 97% occur a single time. The ten largest account for approximately 0.1% of the sample.

High-throughput TCR beta sequencing profiled peripheral blood CD8+ and CD4+ T cells from healthy donors, Susac syndrome patients and multiple sclerosis patients. The Susac syndrome patients fulfilled recently defined diagnostic criteria for definite or probable disease. Bulk CD8+ and CD4+ T cells were purified by magnetic negative isolation, while CD8+ TEMRA cells were enriched using FACS. Blood was drawn into EDTA tubes, processed within 24 hours, and PBMCs were isolated by density gradient centrifugation. PBMCs intended for TCR sequencing were cryopreserved in liquid nitrogen and thawed later in a water bath at 37 degrees C. A purity of at least 90% was achieved for sorted or isolated CD4+, CD8+ and CD8+ TEMRA cells.

The clonotype originates from a human donor with Susac syndrome. The chain links TRBV20-1 with TRBJ2-2; the junction holds 13 bases that match TRBD2. The sample was CD4+ T cells from PBMCs. The nucleotides are TGCAGTGCTTCCCGACTAGCGGGGGGTTTAGGGGAGCTGTTTTTT. This encodes CSASRLAGGLGELFF.